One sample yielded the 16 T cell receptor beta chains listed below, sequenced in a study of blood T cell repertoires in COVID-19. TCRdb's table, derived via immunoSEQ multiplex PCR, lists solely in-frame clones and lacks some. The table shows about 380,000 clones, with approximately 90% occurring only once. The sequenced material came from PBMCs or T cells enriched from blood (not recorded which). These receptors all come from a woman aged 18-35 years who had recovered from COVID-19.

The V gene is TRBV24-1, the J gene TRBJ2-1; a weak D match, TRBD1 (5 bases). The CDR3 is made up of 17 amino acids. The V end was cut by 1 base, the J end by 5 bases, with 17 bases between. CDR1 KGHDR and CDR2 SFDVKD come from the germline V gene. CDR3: CATSDFSGHLNDNEQFF. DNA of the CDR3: TGTGCCACCAGTGATTTTTCCGGACACCTTAATGACAATGAGCAGTTCTTC.

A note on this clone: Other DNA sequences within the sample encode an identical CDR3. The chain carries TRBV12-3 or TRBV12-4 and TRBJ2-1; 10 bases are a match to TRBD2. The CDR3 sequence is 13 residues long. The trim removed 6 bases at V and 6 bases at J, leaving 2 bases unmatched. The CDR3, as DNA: TGTGCCAGCAGCCCTAGCGGGGGCAATGAGCAGTTCTTC. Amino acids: CASSPSGGNEQFF.

The CDR3 sequence: CAISKQETETQYF. The CDR3 DNA reads TGTGCCATCAGTAAACAGGAGACGGAGACCCAGTACTTC. The rearrangement links TRBV10-3 to TRBJ2-5, with D possibly TRBD1 on 5 matching bases. Per the germline V gene, CDR1 is ENHRY and CDR2 is SYGVKD. Deletions cut 5 bases from V and 5 bases from J, with 12 bases between. This CDR3 spans 13 amino acids.

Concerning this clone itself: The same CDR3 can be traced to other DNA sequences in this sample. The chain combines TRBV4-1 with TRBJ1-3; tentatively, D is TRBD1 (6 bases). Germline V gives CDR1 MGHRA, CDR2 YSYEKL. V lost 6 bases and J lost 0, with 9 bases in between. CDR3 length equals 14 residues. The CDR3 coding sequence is TGCGCCAGCAGTCAGGACAGCTCTGGAAACACCATATATTTT. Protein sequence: CASSQDSSGNTIYF.

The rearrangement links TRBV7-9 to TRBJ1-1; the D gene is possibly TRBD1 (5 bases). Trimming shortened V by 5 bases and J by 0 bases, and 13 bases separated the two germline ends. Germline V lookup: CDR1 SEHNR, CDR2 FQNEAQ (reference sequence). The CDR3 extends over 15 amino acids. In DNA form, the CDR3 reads TGTGCCAGCAGCCTAAAGGACACCTTGAACACTGAAGCTTTCTTT. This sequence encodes CASSLKDTLNTEAFF.

As DNA, the CDR3 is TGTGCCAGCGGGGACTTGACAGGGCATGGCTACACCTTC. Its translation: CASGDLTGHGYTF. The rearrangement joins TRBV12-3 or TRBV12-4 to TRBJ1-2; the match to TRBD1 covers 7 bases. The CDR3 runs to 13 residues. J gave up 6 bases and V 8 bases, and 9 bases lay outside the gene matches.

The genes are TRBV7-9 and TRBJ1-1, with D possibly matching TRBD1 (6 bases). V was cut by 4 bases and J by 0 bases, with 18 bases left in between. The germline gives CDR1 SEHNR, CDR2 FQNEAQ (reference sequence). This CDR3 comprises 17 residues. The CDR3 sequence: CASSSSIRQALNTEAFF. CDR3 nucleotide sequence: TGTGCCAGCAGCTCCAGCATCAGACAGGCCTTGAACACTGAAGCTTTCTTT.

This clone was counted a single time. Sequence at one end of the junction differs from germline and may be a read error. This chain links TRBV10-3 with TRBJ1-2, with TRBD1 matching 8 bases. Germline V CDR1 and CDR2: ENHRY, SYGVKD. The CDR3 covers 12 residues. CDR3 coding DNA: TGTGCCATCACTGGACAGGGAATAGGCTGCACCTTC. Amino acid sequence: CAITGQGIGCTF.

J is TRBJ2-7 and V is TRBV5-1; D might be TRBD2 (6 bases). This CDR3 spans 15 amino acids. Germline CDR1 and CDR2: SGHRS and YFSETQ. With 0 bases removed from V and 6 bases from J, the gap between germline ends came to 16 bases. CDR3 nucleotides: TGCGCCAGCAGCTTGGAACCGACTAGTCGTCTCGAGCAGTACTTC. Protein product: CASSLEPTSRLEQYF.

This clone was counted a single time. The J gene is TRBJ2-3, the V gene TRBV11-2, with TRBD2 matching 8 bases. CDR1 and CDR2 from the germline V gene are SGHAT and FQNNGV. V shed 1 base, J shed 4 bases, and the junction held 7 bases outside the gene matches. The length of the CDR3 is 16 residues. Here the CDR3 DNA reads TGTGCCAGCAGCTTAGCGGGGGGGCCTATCTCAGATACGCAGTATTTT. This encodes CASSLAGGPISDTQYF.

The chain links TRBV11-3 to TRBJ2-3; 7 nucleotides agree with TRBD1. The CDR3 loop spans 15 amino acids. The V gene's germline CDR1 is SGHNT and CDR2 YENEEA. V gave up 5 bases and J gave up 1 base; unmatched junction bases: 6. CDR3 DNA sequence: TGTGCCAGCAGCCCGGGACAGAGACGCACAGATACGCAGTATTTT. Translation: CASSPGQRRTDTQYF.

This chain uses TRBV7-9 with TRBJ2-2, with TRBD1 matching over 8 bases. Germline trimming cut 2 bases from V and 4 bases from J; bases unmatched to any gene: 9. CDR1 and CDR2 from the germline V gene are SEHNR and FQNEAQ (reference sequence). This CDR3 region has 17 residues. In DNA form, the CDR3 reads TGTGCCAGCAGCTTAATGGGCCCAGGGGGCTTCACCGGGGAGCTGTTTTTT. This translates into CASSLMGPGGFTGELFF.

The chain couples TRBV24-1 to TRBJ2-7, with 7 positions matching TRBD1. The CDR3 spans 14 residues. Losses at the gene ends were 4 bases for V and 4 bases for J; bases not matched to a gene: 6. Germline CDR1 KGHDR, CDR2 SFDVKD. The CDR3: CATSDTGTVYEQYF. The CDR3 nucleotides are TGTGCCACCAGTGACACCGGGACAGTTTACGAGCAGTACTTC.

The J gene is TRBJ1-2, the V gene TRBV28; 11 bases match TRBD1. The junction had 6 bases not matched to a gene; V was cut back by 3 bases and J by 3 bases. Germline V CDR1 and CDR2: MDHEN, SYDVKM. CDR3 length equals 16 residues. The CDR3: CASSFNRDRGDYGYTF. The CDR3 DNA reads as TGTGCCAGCAGTTTTAACCGGGACAGGGGGGACTATGGCTACACCTTC.

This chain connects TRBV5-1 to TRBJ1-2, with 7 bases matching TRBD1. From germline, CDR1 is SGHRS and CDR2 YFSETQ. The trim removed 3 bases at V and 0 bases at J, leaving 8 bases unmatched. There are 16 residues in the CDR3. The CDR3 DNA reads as TGCGCCAGCAGCTGGGTGGGGGACAGCACTAACTATGGCTACACCTTC. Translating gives CASSWVGDSTNYGYTF.

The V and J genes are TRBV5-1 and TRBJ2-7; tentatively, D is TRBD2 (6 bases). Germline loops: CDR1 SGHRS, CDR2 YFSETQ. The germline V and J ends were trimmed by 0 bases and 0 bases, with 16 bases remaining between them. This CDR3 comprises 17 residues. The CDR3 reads CASSLGIAAQPSYEQYF. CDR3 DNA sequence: TGCGCCAGCAGCTTGGGGATAGCGGCGCAACCCTCCTACGAGCAGTACTTC.